This T cell receptor (beta chain) came from a study of a mutant IDH1 vaccine in newly diagnosed glioma. Study in general: Radiotherapy alone preceded vaccination by 4-6 weeks; alternatively, vaccination started with temozolomide cycles. Previous treatment comprised radiotherapy, temozolomide, or both, mostly both. Of the patients given treatment, around 60% were male and 37.5% were female, and a mean age of around 41 years was recorded.

For this clone: Antigen unknown.

Study observations and caveats: Pseudoprogression seemingly bore no relation to changes in top peripheral T cell clonotypes.

The ends lost 10 bases at V and 9 bases at J; junction bases unmatched: 14. Germline assignment: CDR1 ENHRY and CDR2 SYGVKD. The CDR3 extends over 14 amino acids. Some clones are missing from TCRdb's copy, which holds only in-frame ones; the method was immunoSEQ multiplex PCR. The sample records 40,000 to 60,000 clones, 78% being singletons. Described time point: week 5, during vaccination. With topical imiquimod, each dose of the vaccine consisted of 300 ug of mutant IDH1 20-mer peptide. The chain has TRBV10-3 and TRBJ2-1, with 8 bases that match TRBD2. The receptor was derived from a woman between 40 and 50 years old with glioma. Sequences were derived from PBMCs, sampled from a glioma patient whose treatment included an IDH1 peptide vaccine. This CDR3 reads CATRGTRVGFEQFF. CDR3 nucleotide sequence: TGTGCCACCCGGGGGACTAGAGTGGGCTTTGAGCAGTTCTTC.